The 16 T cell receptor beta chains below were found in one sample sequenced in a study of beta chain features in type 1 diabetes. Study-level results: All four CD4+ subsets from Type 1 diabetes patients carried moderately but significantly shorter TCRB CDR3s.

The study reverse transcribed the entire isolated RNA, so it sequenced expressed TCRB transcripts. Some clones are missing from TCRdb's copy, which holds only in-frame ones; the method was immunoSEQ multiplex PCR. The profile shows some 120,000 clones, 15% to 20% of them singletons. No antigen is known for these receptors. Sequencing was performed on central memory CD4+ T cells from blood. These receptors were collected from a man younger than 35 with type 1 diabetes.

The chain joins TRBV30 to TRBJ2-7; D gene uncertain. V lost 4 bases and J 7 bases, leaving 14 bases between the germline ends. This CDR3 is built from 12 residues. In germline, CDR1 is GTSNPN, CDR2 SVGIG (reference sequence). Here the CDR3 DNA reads TGTGCCTGGACTAGGCCCAATCAAGAGCAGTACTTC. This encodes CAWTRPNQEQYF.

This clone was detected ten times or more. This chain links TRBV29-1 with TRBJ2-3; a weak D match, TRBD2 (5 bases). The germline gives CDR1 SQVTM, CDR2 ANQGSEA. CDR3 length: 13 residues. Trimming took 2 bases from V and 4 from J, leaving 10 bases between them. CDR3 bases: TGCAGCGTTGAAAGGCAGAGGGCAGATACGCAGTATTTT. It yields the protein CSVERQRADTQYF.

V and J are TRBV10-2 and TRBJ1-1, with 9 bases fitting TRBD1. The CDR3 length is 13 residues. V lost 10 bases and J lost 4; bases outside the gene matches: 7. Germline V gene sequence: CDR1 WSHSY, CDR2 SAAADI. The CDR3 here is CAIRQGDVTEAFF. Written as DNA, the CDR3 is TGCGCCATTCGACAGGGGGACGTCACTGAAGCTTTCTTT.

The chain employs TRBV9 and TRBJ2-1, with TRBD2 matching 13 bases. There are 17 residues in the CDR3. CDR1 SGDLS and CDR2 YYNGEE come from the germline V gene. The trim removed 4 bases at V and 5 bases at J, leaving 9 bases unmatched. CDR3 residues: CASSTGLAGVWDNEQFF. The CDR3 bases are TGTGCCAGCAGCACCGGACTAGCGGGAGTCTGGGACAATGAGCAGTTCTTC.

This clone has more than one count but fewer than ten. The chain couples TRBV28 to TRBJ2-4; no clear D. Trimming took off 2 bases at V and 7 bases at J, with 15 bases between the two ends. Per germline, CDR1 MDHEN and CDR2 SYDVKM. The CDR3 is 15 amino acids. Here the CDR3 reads CASSLLSVGRNIQYF. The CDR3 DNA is TGTGCCAGCAGTTTACTCAGCGTCGGCCGGAACATTCAGTACTTC.

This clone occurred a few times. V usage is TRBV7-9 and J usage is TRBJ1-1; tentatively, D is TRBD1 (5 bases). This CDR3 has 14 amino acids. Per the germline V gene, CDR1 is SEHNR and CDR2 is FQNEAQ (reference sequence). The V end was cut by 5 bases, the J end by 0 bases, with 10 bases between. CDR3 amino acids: CASSPRTLNTEAFF. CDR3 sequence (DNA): TGTGCCAGCAGCCCCCGGACACTGAACACTGAAGCTTTCTTT.

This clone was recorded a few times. CDR3 in DNA: TGTGCCAGCTCACCACCGGTAGGGGGCGAAAACATTCAGTACTTC. Amino acids: CASSPPVGGENIQYF. The rearrangement uses TRBV18 and TRBJ2-4; TRBD1 matches at 7 bases. The CDR3 sequence is 15 residues long. V gave up 0 bases and J gave up 5 bases; unmatched junction bases: 4. The germline gives CDR1 KGHSH, CDR2 LQKENI.

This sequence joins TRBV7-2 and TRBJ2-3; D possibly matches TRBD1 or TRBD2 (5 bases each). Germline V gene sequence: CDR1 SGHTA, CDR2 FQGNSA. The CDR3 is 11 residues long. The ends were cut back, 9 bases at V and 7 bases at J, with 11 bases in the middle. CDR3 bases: TGTGCCAGTACCGGGGCGAATACGCAGTATTTT. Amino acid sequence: CASTGANTQYF.

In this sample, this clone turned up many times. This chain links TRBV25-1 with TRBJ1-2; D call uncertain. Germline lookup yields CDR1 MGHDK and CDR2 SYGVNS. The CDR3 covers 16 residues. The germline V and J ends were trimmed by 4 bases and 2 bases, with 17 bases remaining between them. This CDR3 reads CASSVLSLGENYGYTF. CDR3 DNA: TGTGCCAGCAGTGTTCTCTCCCTTGGTGAGAACTATGGCTACACCTTC.

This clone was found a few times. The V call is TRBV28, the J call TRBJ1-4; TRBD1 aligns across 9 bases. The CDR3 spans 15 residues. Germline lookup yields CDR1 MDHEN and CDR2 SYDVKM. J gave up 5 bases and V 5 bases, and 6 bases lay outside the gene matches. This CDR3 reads CASSPSTGGNEKLFF. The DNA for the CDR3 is TGTGCCAGCAGTCCCTCGACAGGGGGAAATGAAAAACTGTTTTTT.

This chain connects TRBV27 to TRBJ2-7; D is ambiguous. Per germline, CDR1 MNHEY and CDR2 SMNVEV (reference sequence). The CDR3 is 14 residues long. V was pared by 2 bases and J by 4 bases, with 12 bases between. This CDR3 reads CASSLGRMSYEQYF. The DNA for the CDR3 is TGTGCCAGCAGTTTAGGACGGATGTCTTACGAGCAGTACTTC.

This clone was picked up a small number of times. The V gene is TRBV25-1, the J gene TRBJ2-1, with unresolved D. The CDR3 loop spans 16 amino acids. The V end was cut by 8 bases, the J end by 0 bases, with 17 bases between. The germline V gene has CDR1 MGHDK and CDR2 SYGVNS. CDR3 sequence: CASSSPGTISYNEQFF. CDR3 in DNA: TGTGCCAGCTCTTCCCCAGGCACAATCTCCTACAATGAGCAGTTCTTC.

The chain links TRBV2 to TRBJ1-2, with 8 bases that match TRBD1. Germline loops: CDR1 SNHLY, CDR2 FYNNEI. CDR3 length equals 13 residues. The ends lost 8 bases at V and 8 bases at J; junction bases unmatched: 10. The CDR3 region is CASHRGSFGGYTF. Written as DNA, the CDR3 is TGTGCCAGCCACAGGGGGTCCTTCGGAGGCTACACCTTC.

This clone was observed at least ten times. The CDR3 region is CASRAQENYNEQFF. Written as DNA, the CDR3 is TGTGCCAGCCGAGCCCAGGAGAACTACAATGAGCAGTTCTTC. The chain recombines TRBV6-4 with TRBJ2-1; D is unclear. V shed 8 bases and J shed 3 bases, with 14 bases lying between them. Germline-derived CDR1 and CDR2 are MRHNA and SNTAGT. CDR3 length: 14 residues.

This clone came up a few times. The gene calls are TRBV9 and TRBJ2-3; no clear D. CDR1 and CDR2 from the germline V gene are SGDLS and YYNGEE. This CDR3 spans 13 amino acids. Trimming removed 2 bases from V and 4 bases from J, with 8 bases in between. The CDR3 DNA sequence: TGTGCCAGCAGCGTTGGTTCACCAGATACGCAGTATTTT. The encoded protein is CASSVGSPDTQYF.

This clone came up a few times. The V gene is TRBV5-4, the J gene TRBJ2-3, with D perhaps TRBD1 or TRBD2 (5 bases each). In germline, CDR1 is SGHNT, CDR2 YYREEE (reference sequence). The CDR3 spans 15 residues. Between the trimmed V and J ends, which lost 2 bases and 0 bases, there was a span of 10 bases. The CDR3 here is CASSFKRGSTDTQYF. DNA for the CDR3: TGTGCCAGCAGCTTTAAGAGGGGCAGCACAGATACGCAGTATTTT.